The next 26 T cell receptor beta chains were all read from a single sample in a study of T cell responses to AZD1222 COVID-19 vaccine. Sequencing used immunoSEQ multiplex PCR; TCRdb keeps in-frame clones, though not all of them. The sample lists 200,000 to 250,000 clones, 85% to 95% occurring once. The source material was peripheral blood, sampled on day 0 of MenACWY control vaccination. The receptors stem from an adult in good health.

This chain connects TRBV4-1 to TRBJ2-1, with 10 bases identical to TRBD2. This CDR3 has 14 residues. Germline V CDR1 and CDR2: MGHRA, YSYEKL. V was clipped by 4 bases and J by 6 bases; unmatched bases: 3. The CDR3 sequence: CASSRTSGSNEQFF. Here the CDR3 DNA reads TGCGCCAGCAGCCGGACTAGCGGTTCCAATGAGCAGTTCTTC.

The chain combines TRBV6-1 with TRBJ2-3; 7 positions match TRBD1. The CDR3 loop spans 17 amino acids. The J segment lost 6 bases and the V segment lost 2 bases, leaving 14 bases of the junction unmatched. CDR1 and CDR2 (germline): MNHNS, SASEGT. CDR3 amino acids: CASSEWGQPSSKDTQYF. The DNA of the CDR3 is TGTGCCAGCAGTGAATGGGGACAGCCGAGCAGTAAGGATACGCAGTATTTT.

The V and J genes are TRBV28 and TRBJ1-4, with 9 bases matching TRBD1. Germline V lookup: CDR1 MDHEN, CDR2 SYDVKM. V shed 2 bases and J 3 bases; nucleotides not matched to a gene: 1. This CDR3 region has 15 residues. Here the CDR3 reads CASSLGTGSNEKLFF. CDR3 nucleotide sequence: TGTGCCAGCAGTTTAGGGACAGGGTCTAATGAAAAACTGTTTTTT. Full variable domain (remainder filled in from reference TRBV28 and TRBJ1-4): DVKVTQSSRYLVKRTGEKVFLECVQDMDHENMFWYRQDPGLGLRLIYFSYDVKMKEKGDIPEGYSVSREKKERFSLILESASTNQTSMYLCASSLGTGSNEKLFFGSGTQLSVL.

This chain links TRBV7-2 with TRBJ1-2; D possibly corresponds to TRBD1 (6 bases). Trimming took off 5 bases at V and 8 bases at J, with 15 bases between the two ends. The CDR3 runs to 13 residues. Germline V CDR1 and CDR2: SGHTA, FQGNSA. CDR3: CASSTPGVWGYTF. CDR3 sequence (DNA): TGTGCCAGCAGCACTCCAGGGGTGTGGGGCTACACCTTC.

The rearrangement joins TRBV7-2 to TRBJ2-1, with unresolved D. Trimming removed 2 bases at V and 4 bases at J, with 18 bases between. The CDR3 spans 17 residues. The germline V gene encodes CDR1 SGHTA and CDR2 FQGNSA. The CDR3 bases are TGTGCCAGCAGCTTAAGTCCGCTGGGCGCGGTTTACAATGAGCAGTTCTTC. This gives the protein CASSLSPLGAVYNEQFF.

V and J are TRBV5-4 and TRBJ1-1; TRBD1 might be the D (5 bases). Germline-derived CDR1 and CDR2 are SGHNT and YYREEE (reference sequence). Deletions cut 2 bases from V and 0 bases from J, with 8 bases between. The CDR3 spans 14 residues. CDR3 sequence (DNA): TGTGCCAGCAGCTTAGACAGCCTGAACACTGAAGCTTTCTTT. Its protein product is CASSLDSLNTEAFF.

V and J are TRBV28 and TRBJ1-3; D gene uncertain. Trimming stripped 10 bases from V and 3 bases from J, with 10 bases between. The germline V gene has CDR1 MDHEN and CDR2 SYDVKM. CDR3 length: 12 residues. The chain's CDR3 is CATALFGNTIYF. For the CDR3, the DNA is TGTGCCACGGCGCTATTTGGAAACACCATATATTTT.

V gene TRBV7-8 combines with J gene TRBJ1-2; 7 nucleotides match TRBD1. The CDR3 has 15 amino acids. Germline V gives CDR1 SGHVS, CDR2 FQNEAQ. V shed 1 base, J shed 5 bases, and the junction held 7 bases outside the gene matches. The DNA of the CDR3 is TGTGCCAGCAGCTTAGAGGGGGCGCCTGGGTATGGCTACACCTTC. Its translation: CASSLEGAPGYGYTF.

J is TRBJ2-5 and V is TRBV7-2; D might be TRBD1 or TRBD2, each matching 5 bases. The V gene's germline CDR1 is SGHTA and CDR2 FQGNSA. V was trimmed by 1 base and J by 5 bases, leaving 11 bases between them. The CDR3 is made up of 14 amino acids. The CDR3 region has the DNA TGTGCCAGCAGCTTAGGCCTGGGGACGGAGACCCAGTACTTC. Protein product: CASSLGLGTETQYF.

In regard to this clone: A read error may produce the germline difference seen at one junction end. J is TRBJ1-6 and V is TRBV7-2; D remains unclear. The germline V gene encodes CDR1 SGHTA and CDR2 FQGNSA. This CDR3 has 13 amino acids. CDR3 DNA sequence: TGTGCCAGCAGCTTCTCCGATAATTCACCCCTCCACTTT. It encodes CASSFSDNSPLHF.

V gene TRBV6-5 combines with J gene TRBJ1-5; D ambiguous. Trimming shortened V by 4 bases and J by 4 bases, and 8 bases separated the two germline ends. The CDR3 is 13 amino acids. The germline V gene encodes CDR1 MNHEY and CDR2 SVGAGI. DNA for the CDR3: TGTGCCAGCAGTTTACGGATAAATCAGCCCCAGCATTTT. Translating gives CASSLRINQPQHF.

The V and J genes are TRBV14 and TRBJ1-1; weak D call: TRBD1 (5 bases). Per the germline V gene, CDR1 is SGHDN and CDR2 is FVKESK. This CDR3 is 11 amino acids long. Between the trimmed V and J ends, which lost 6 bases and 9 bases, there was a span of 11 bases. CDR3 amino acids: CASSQGRKAFF. The CDR3 DNA is TGTGCCAGCAGTCAGGGCAGGAAAGCTTTCTTT.

The rearrangement uses TRBV5-1 and TRBJ2-6; D remains unclear. Per germline, CDR1 SGHRS and CDR2 YFSETQ. Between the trimmed V and J ends, which lost 0 bases and 2 bases, there was a span of 6 bases. The CDR3 has 15 amino acids. In DNA form, the CDR3 reads TGCGCCAGCAGCTTGGATGCGGCTGGGGCCAACGTCCTGACTTTC. It encodes CASSLDAAGANVLTF.

The rearrangement links TRBV28 to TRBJ2-5; D might be TRBD1 (5 bases). Germline V CDR1 and CDR2: MDHEN, SYDVKM. V lost 3 bases and J 5 bases, leaving 16 bases between the germline ends. This CDR3 has 15 residues. The CDR3 loop reads CASSFLDRPGETQYF. For the CDR3, the DNA is TGTGCCAGCAGTTTCCTCGACAGACCCGGGGAGACCCAGTACTTC.

The rearrangement uses TRBV5-4 and TRBJ2-7; tentatively, D is TRBD1 (6 bases). The CDR3 contains 15 residues. With 3 bases removed from V and 4 bases from J, the gap between germline ends came to 17 bases. CDR1 and CDR2 (germline): SGHNT, YYREEE (reference sequence). The CDR3: CASSSPGRGGYEQYF. CDR3 sequence (DNA): TGTGCCAGCAGCTCCCCGGGCAGGGGTGGATACGAGCAGTACTTC. The whole variable domain, filled in from reference TRBV5-4 and TRBJ2-7, reads ETGVTQSPTHLIKTRGQQVTLRCSSQSGHNTVSWYQQALGQGPQFIFQYYREEENGRGNFPPRFSGLQFPNYSSELNVNALELDDSALYLCASSSPGRGGYEQYFGPGTRLTVT.

The chain carries TRBV19 and TRBJ1-4; maybe TRBD1 (6 bases). This CDR3 region has 18 residues. The germline V and J ends were trimmed by 5 bases and 2 bases, with 21 bases remaining between them. The V gene's germline CDR1 is LNHDA and CDR2 SQIVND (reference sequence). Here the CDR3 reads CASSWGGRTKRTNEKLFF. The CDR3 nucleotides read TGTGCCAGTAGTTGGGGGGGCAGGACAAAGCGGACTAATGAAAAACTGTTTTTT. The full variable domain, rest sourced from reference TRBV19 and TRBJ1-4, is DGGITQSPKYLFRKEGQNVTLSCEQNLNHDAMYWYRQDPGQGLRLIYYSQIVNDFQKGDIAEGYSVSREKKESFPLTVTSAQKNPTAFYLCASSWGGRTKRTNEKLFFGSGTQLSVL.

This chain uses TRBV6-6 with TRBJ1-5; perhaps TRBD1 as D (5 bases). Germline loops: CDR1 MNHNY, CDR2 SVGAGI (reference sequence). This CDR3 has 12 residues. Trimming stripped 11 bases from V and 7 bases from J, with 15 bases between. The CDR3: CAGGTGTQPQHF. In DNA, the CDR3 is TGTGCCGGAGGAACAGGCACGCAGCCCCAGCATTTT.

This chain uses TRBV7-8 with TRBJ2-6; D is uncertain. Germline V gives CDR1 SGHVS, CDR2 FQNEAQ. Trimming pared 5 bases from V and 2 bases from J, leaving 16 bases between. There are 17 residues in the CDR3. CDR3: CASSELKGVTGANVLTF. DNA of the CDR3: TGTGCCAGCAGCGAACTTAAAGGTGTCACTGGGGCCAACGTCCTGACTTTC.

The J gene is TRBJ1-1, the V gene TRBV6-5; D is uncertain. Germline V gene sequence: CDR1 MNHEY, CDR2 SVGAGI. V lost 5 bases and J lost 10, with 17 bases in between. The CDR3 contains 13 residues. CDR3 DNA sequence: TGTGCCAGCAGTCGGGCGGGTAGGAGGGTAGCTTTCTTT. As protein: CASSRAGRRVAFF.

A single count supports this clone. The sample carries other DNA sequences with the same CDR3. This sequence joins TRBV5-1 and TRBJ1-2; no definite D call. Deletions cut 2 bases from V and 5 bases from J, with 10 bases between. This CDR3 has 13 amino acids. Germline loops: CDR1 SGHRS, CDR2 YFSETQ. CDR3 residues: CASSLGGGYGYTF. In DNA, the CDR3 is TGCGCCAGCAGCTTAGGCGGTGGGTATGGCTACACCTTC.

V is TRBV30 and J is TRBJ2-4; no firm D call. In germline, CDR1 is GTSNPN, CDR2 SVGIG (reference sequence). The CDR3 totals 13 residues. V lost 0 bases, J lost 6 bases, and 9 bases lay in between. The CDR3 here is CAWSVHGGNIQYF. As DNA, the CDR3 is TGTGCCTGGAGTGTACACGGTGGAAACATTCAGTACTTC.

This chain uses TRBV7-2 with TRBJ1-6; D perhaps matches TRBD1 (6 bases). Between the trimmed V and J ends, which lost 3 bases and 1 base, there was a span of 10 bases. The CDR3 sequence is 16 residues long. CDR1 is SGHTA, CDR2 FQGNSA, per germline. CDR3 sequence (DNA): TGTGCCAGCAGCTTCGGGGGCGGGTCCTATAATTCACCCCTCCACTTT. The encoded protein is CASSFGGGSYNSPLHF. Based on the CDR3 plus reference TRBV7-2 and TRBJ1-6, the full variable domain is GAGVSQSPSNKVTEKGKDVELRCDPISGHTALYWYRQSLGQGLEFLIYFQGNSAPDKSGLPSDRFSAERTGGSVSTLTIQRTQQEDSAVYLCASSFGGGSYNSPLHFGNGTRLTVT.

This rearrangement joins TRBV10-3 to TRBJ1-1; TRBD1 matches at 9 bases. Per the germline V gene, CDR1 is ENHRY and CDR2 is SYGVKD. The trim removed 8 bases at V and 1 base at J, leaving 5 bases unmatched. The length of the CDR3 is 14 residues. CDR3 nucleotides: TGTGCCATCGGGCCGGGACAGGGGAACACTGAAGCTTTCTTT. Translating gives CAIGPGQGNTEAFF.

The chain is built from TRBV19 and TRBJ2-3, with 9 bases fitting TRBD2. The germline V gene has CDR1 LNHDA and CDR2 SQIVND (reference sequence). The trim removed 5 bases at V and 4 bases at J, leaving 7 bases unmatched. The CDR3 totals 15 residues. The CDR3, as DNA: TGTGCCAGTAGTGGCTGGGCTAGCGGGGCAGATACGCAGTATTTT. This encodes CASSGWASGADTQYF.

This clone showed up just once. This chain uses TRBV6-5 with TRBJ1-4; D gene uncertain. V gave up 4 bases and J gave up 0 bases, with 9 bases separating them. The CDR3 contains 15 residues. Germline CDR1 and CDR2: MNHEY and SVGAGI. CDR3 DNA sequence: TGTGCCAGCAGTTCCAGAAACCCAACTAATGAAAAACTGTTTTTT. This sequence encodes CASSSRNPTNEKLFF.

The gene calls are TRBV18 and TRBJ1-1, with TRBD1 identical over 9 bases. The CDR3 runs 15 residues. V shed 2 bases and J 6 bases; nucleotides not matched to a gene: 7. Germline lookup yields CDR1 KGHSH and CDR2 LQKENI. CDR3 nucleotide sequence: TGTGCCAGCTCACCATTGGGACAGGGTCAACCTGAAGCTTTCTTT. Translated, it gives CASSPLGQGQPEAFF.